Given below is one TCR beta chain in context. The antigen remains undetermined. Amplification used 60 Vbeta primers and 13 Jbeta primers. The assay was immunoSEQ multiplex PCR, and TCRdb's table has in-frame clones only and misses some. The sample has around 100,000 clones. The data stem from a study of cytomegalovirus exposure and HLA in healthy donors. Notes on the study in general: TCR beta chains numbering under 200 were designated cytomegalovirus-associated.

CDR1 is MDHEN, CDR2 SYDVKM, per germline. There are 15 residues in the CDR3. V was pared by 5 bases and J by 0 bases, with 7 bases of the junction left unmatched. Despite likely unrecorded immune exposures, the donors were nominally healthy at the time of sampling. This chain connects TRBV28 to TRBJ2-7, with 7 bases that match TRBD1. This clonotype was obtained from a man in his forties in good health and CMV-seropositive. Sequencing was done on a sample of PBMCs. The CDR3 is CASSPTTGSSYEQYF. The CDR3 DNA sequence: TGTGCCAGCAGTCCCACGACAGGGAGCTCCTACGAGCAGTACTTC.